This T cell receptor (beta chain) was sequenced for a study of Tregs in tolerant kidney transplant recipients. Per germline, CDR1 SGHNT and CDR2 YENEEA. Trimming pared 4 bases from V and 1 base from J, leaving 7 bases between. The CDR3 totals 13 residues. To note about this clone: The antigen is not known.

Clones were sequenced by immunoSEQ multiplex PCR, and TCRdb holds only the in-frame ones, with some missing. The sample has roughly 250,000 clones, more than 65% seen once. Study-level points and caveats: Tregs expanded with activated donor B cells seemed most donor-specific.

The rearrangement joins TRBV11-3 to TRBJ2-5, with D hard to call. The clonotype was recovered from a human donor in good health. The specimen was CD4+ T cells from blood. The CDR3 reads CASSSAGQETQYF. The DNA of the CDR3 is TGTGCCAGCAGCTCTGCCGGCCAAGAGACCCAGTACTTC.